The T cell receptor beta chain described here comes from a study of CD8 T cells in ankylosing spondylitis. Study-wide results and caveats: A TCR beta motif of several highly homologous variants appeared characteristic of ankylosing spondylitis blood. Disease-associated clones were CD8+ and fairly uncommon in peripheral blood. Reportedly, matched ankylosing spondylitis synovial fluid was significantly enriched for disease-linked clones.

There are 12 residues in the CDR3. Germline V gives CDR1 SQVTM, CDR2 ANQGSEA. Trimming took 7 bases from V and 9 from J, leaving 18 bases between them. On this clonotype: The antigen is unknown.

Using quantitative 5'-RACE with molecular barcodes, the authors made TCR beta libraries. MiXCR, run by TCRdb on the 5' RACE reads, gives a single entry per CDR3 protein. The sample records 50,000 to 75,000 distinct CDR3 sequences, around 6.4% being singletons. The source material was synovial fluid, either unsorted or a sorted T cell fraction (not recorded which). This TCR was recovered from a male donor with ankylosing spondylitis. The J gene is TRBJ1-2, the V gene TRBV29-1, with TRBD1 as a possible D gene (6 bases). CDR3 bases: TGCAGCGCTGGGCAGGGGTCGATGCGCTACACCTTC. Encoded protein: CSAGQGSMRYTF.